These 29 T cell receptor beta chains were sequenced from one sample in a study of shared clonotypes between healthy human individuals. Assay used: immunoSEQ multiplex PCR; TCRdb lists only in-frame clones, some missing. The sample has about 1.5 million clones, 95% to 99% seen once. The sequenced material came from naive CD4+ T cells sorted from blood. Subset here: CD45RA+ positively selected. These receptors all stem from a man younger than 45 in good health.

J is TRBJ2-2 and V is TRBV7-2; D not certain. Germline V gene lookup returns CDR1 SGHTA and CDR2 FQGNSA. The CDR3 is made up of 13 amino acids. V lost 6 bases and J lost 7, with 12 bases in between. The chain's CDR3 is CASSRRLVGELFF. In nucleotides, the CDR3 is TGTGCCAGCAGTCGACGGTTAGTCGGGGAGCTGTTTTTT.

The V and J genes are TRBV6-5 and TRBJ2-1, with D perhaps matching TRBD2 (5 bases). This CDR3 comprises 15 residues. Germline CDR1 and CDR2: MNHEY and SVGAGI. Trimming shortened V by 2 bases and J by 6 bases, and 14 bases separated the two germline ends. The CDR3 nucleotides read TGTGCCAGCAGTTACGTGAGGGTGCTGGCCAATGAGCAGTTCTTC. It is translated as CASSYVRVLANEQFF.

This clone was observed a single time. J is TRBJ1-2 and V is TRBV25-1; possible D gene TRBD1, 5 bases. The V end lost 4 bases, the J end lost 0 bases, and 12 bases lay between the germline ends. CDR1 is MGHDK, CDR2 SYGVNS, per germline. The CDR3 totals 15 residues. This CDR3 reads CASSGVQAANYGYTF. The CDR3 DNA sequence: TGTGCCAGCAGTGGAGTACAGGCTGCTAACTATGGCTACACCTTC.

This chain connects TRBV18 to TRBJ1-3, with a possible D match to TRBD1 (5 bases). The CDR3 extends over 14 amino acids. V lost 8 bases, J lost 0 bases, and 11 bases lay in between. The germline V gene has CDR1 KGHSH and CDR2 LQKENI. Here the CDR3 reads CASPSGPSGNTIYF. The CDR3 DNA follows: TGTGCCAGCCCATCAGGGCCCTCTGGAAACACCATATATTTT.

CDR3 DNA: TGTGCCAGCAGCTCATCGGGCTATTACTACGAGCAGTACTTC. Translating gives CASSSSGYYYEQYF. The chain carries TRBV7-9 and TRBJ2-7; D is unresolved. The CDR3 has 14 amino acids. V dropped 4 bases and J dropped 3 bases, with 13 bases sitting between them. The germline V gene encodes CDR1 SEHNR and CDR2 FQNEAQ (reference sequence).

J is TRBJ2-2 and V is TRBV7-6, with TRBD2 as a possible D gene (6 bases). V lost 3 bases, J lost 5 bases, and 13 bases lay in between. The germline gives CDR1 SGHVS, CDR2 FNYEAQ. The CDR3 is made up of 15 amino acids. The CDR3 loop is CASSLRGVRTGELFF. DNA for the CDR3: TGTGCCAGCAGCTTGCGCGGGGTCAGAACCGGGGAGCTGTTTTTT.

V is TRBV29-1 and J is TRBJ2-7; D possibly matches TRBD1 or TRBD2 (6 bases each). The CDR3 totals 12 residues. The V end was cut by 7 bases, the J end by 3 bases, with 13 bases between. Germline V lookup: CDR1 SQVTM, CDR2 ANQGSEA. The chain's CDR3 is CSGGALGYEQYF. The CDR3 DNA reads as TGCAGCGGGGGGGCGCTTGGCTACGAGCAGTACTTC.

V gene TRBV30 combines with J gene TRBJ1-2; 8 bases match TRBD1. Germline CDR1 reads GTSNPN; CDR2 reads SVGIG (reference sequence). The CDR3 runs 15 residues. The V gene end was trimmed by 2 bases and the J gene end by 8 bases; junction bases not matched to a gene: 13. The CDR3 loop is CAWSTDRANLWGYTF. CDR3 nucleotide sequence: TGTGCCTGGAGTACGGACAGGGCAAATCTCTGGGGCTACACCTTC. Full variable domain (rest looked up from reference TRBV30 and TRBJ1-2): SQTIHQWPATLVQPVGSPLSLECTVEGTSNPNLYWYRQAAGRGLQLLFYSVGIGQISSEVPQNLSASRPQDRQFILSSKKLLLSDSGFYLCAWSTDRANLWGYTFGSGTRLTVV.

The chain uses TRBV5-5 and TRBJ2-2; D ambiguous. The CDR3 sequence is 17 residues long. Between the trimmed V and J ends, which lost 0 bases and 2 bases, there was a span of 14 bases. Germline V gene data show CDR1 as SGHKS and CDR2 as YYEKEE (reference sequence). The CDR3 DNA reads as TGTGCCAGCAGCTTGGTAGTCTGGACGGTAAACACCGGGGAGCTGTTTTTT. Amino acids: CASSLVVWTVNTGELFF.

The rearrangement joins TRBV7-9 to TRBJ2-1, with TRBD2 matching 13 bases. V lost 5 bases, J lost 9 bases, and 7 bases stayed unmatched. This CDR3 is built from 15 residues. Germline loops: CDR1 SEHNR, CDR2 FQNEAQ (reference sequence). In nucleotides, the CDR3 is TGTGCCAGCAGCAACGCTGGACTAGCGGGAGCTGAGCAGTTCTTC. The encoded protein is CASSNAGLAGAEQFF.

As to this clone: This specimen includes other DNA sequences encoding the same CDR3. The chain links TRBV27 to TRBJ2-7; 8 bases match TRBD1. CDR1 is MNHEY and CDR2 is SMNVEV in the germline V gene (reference sequence). Germline trimming cut 5 bases from V and 2 bases from J; bases unmatched to any gene: 5. This CDR3 is built from 14 residues. The chain's CDR3 is CASSPRTGPYEQYF. DNA of the CDR3: TGTGCCAGCAGTCCCCGGACAGGGCCCTACGAGCAGTACTTC.

The rearrangement links TRBV2 to TRBJ2-1; 10 positions match TRBD1. V was pared by 5 bases and J by 2 bases, with 3 bases of the junction left unmatched. The germline V gene has CDR1 SNHLY and CDR2 FYNNEI. The CDR3 is 15 residues long. This chain's CDR3 is CASSKGQGTYNEQFF. CDR3 bases: TGTGCCAGCAGTAAGGGACAGGGGACCTACAATGAGCAGTTCTTC.

The chain carries TRBV7-8 and TRBJ2-3; 10 positions agree with TRBD2. The V and J ends lost 5 bases and 1 base, in that order; junction bases with no gene match: 9. Germline CDR1 and CDR2: SGHVS and FQNEAQ. CDR3 length: 17 amino acids. CDR3 in amino acids: CASSINRLAGRTDTQYF. CDR3 nucleotides: TGTGCCAGCAGCATAAATCGACTAGCGGGTCGCACAGATACGCAGTATTTT.

The chain recombines TRBV5-6 with TRBJ2-5, with 9 nucleotides matching TRBD1. CDR3 length: 15 amino acids. V gave up 4 bases and J gave up 1 base; unmatched junction bases: 5. Germline CDR1 reads SGHDT; CDR2 reads YYEEEE. The CDR3 nucleotides read TGTGCCAGCAGCCCCGGGACAGGGCTCCAAGAGACCCAGTACTTC. Translating it yields CASSPGTGLQETQYF.

CDR3 in amino acids: CSVVDPPRGYTF. The DNA of the CDR3 is TGCAGCGTCGTTGACCCTCCGAGGGGCTACACCTTC. V and J are TRBV29-1 and TRBJ1-2; D remains unclear. This CDR3 spans 12 amino acids. The germline V and J ends were trimmed by 6 bases and 8 bases, with 16 bases remaining between them. CDR1 and CDR2 (germline): SQVTM, ANQGSEA.

The genes are TRBV6-6 and TRBJ2-5; 7 bases fit TRBD2. Per germline, CDR1 MNHNY and CDR2 SVGAGI (reference sequence). The trim removed 4 bases at V and 2 bases at J, leaving 4 bases unmatched. This CDR3 has 14 residues. The CDR3 DNA sequence: TGTGCCAGCAGTTCCCGGCGGGGGCAAGAGACCCAGTACTTC. Translating it yields CASSSRRGQETQYF.

This clone was detected once. The chain uses TRBV2 and TRBJ2-1; D possibly corresponds to TRBD1 (6 bases). The CDR3 totals 13 residues. In germline, CDR1 is SNHLY, CDR2 FYNNEI. V lost 1 base, J lost 6 bases, and 7 bases lay in between. CDR3 coding DNA: TGTGCCAGCAGTGAAGGACAGGCCAATGAGCAGTTCTTC. This sequence encodes CASSEGQANEQFF.

This clone was detected once. The gene calls are TRBV6-5 and TRBJ2-1, with D possibly TRBD2 on 6 matching bases. Germline loops: CDR1 MNHEY, CDR2 SVGAGI. Trimming shortened V by 6 bases and J by 3 bases, and 15 bases separated the two germline ends. The CDR3 length is 15 residues. The CDR3 DNA is TGTGCCAGCAGGCTTAGCGGAAGATTCTACAATGAGCAGTTCTTC. Its translation is CASRLSGRFYNEQFF.

This rearrangement joins TRBV6-6 to TRBJ2-5; D is unresolved. Deletions cut 5 bases from V and 2 bases from J, with 12 bases between. CDR1 and CDR2 from the germline V gene are MNHNY and SVGAGI (reference sequence). This CDR3 region has 14 residues. The CDR3 sequence is CASSSTRAQETQYF. The DNA for the CDR3 is TGTGCCAGCAGTAGTACACGCGCGCAAGAGACCCAGTACTTC.

This clone has just one count. The chain employs TRBV10-3 and TRBJ2-3, with D possibly matching TRBD1 (6 bases). With 6 bases removed from V and 5 bases from J, the gap between germline ends came to 15 bases. The germline V gene has CDR1 ENHRY and CDR2 SYGVKD. The CDR3 is 14 residues long. The CDR3 region is CAIRDTGSGDTQYF. The CDR3 nucleotides read TGTGCCATCAGAGATACAGGGTCCGGAGATACGCAGTATTTT.

The chain has TRBV2 and TRBJ2-5; D remains ambiguous. V was clipped by 8 bases and J by 5 bases, with 6 bases between them. The CDR3 contains 10 residues. CDR1 is SNHLY and CDR2 is FYNNEI in the germline V gene. CDR3 nucleotides: TGTGCCAGCGCACTGGAGACCCAGTACTTC. Its protein is CASALETQYF.

The chain links TRBV6-5 to TRBJ1-5; no reliable D call. Trimming took off 0 bases at V and 4 bases at J, with 4 bases between the two ends. Germline V gene lookup returns CDR1 MNHEY and CDR2 SVGAGI. The length of the CDR3 is 13 residues. This chain's CDR3 is CASSYSNNQPQHF. The CDR3 DNA follows: TGTGCCAGCAGTTACTCAAATAATCAGCCCCAGCATTTT.

This CDR3 reads CASLQGVYQETQYF. In DNA form, the CDR3 reads TGTGCCTCCTTGCAGGGAGTGTACCAAGAGACCCAGTACTTC. This rearrangement joins TRBV2 to TRBJ2-5; D possibly matches TRBD1 or TRBD2 (5 bases each). This CDR3 is 14 amino acids long. The V gene's germline CDR1 is SNHLY and CDR2 FYNNEI. Trimming cost V 11 bases and J 0 bases, with 16 bases left between them.

The chain carries TRBV10-2 and TRBJ2-1; no clear D gene. V was trimmed by 8 bases and J by 3 bases, leaving 11 bases between them. CDR1 is WSHSY, CDR2 SAAADI, per germline. This CDR3 region has 13 residues. The CDR3 loop reads CASRVNFYNEQFF. CDR3 DNA sequence: TGCGCCAGCCGAGTTAATTTCTACAATGAGCAGTTCTTC.

Worth noting for this clone: Mismatch with germline at one junction end may stem from a read error. CDR3 loop: CASTYSPGRLGELFF. For the CDR3, the DNA is TGTGCCAGCACTTACTCCCCGGGGCGGCTCGGGGAGCTGTTTTTT. The chain links TRBV6-5 to TRBJ2-2; D may match TRBD1 or TRBD2 (5 bases each). CDR1 and CDR2 (germline): MNHEY, SVGAGI. CDR3 size: 15 residues.

The rearrangement links TRBV30 to TRBJ2-7; D call uncertain. The CDR3 is 11 residues long. The V end lost 5 bases, the J end lost 4 bases, and 9 bases lay between the germline ends. Germline V gives CDR1 GTSNPN, CDR2 SVGIG (reference sequence). The chain's CDR3 is CAWGSGYEQYF. The CDR3 DNA is TGTGCCTGGGGCAGTGGGTACGAGCAGTACTTC.

This sequence joins TRBV5-4 and TRBJ1-2; the match to TRBD1 covers 8 bases. Germline CDR1 is SGHNT and CDR2 is YYREEE (reference sequence). The junction had 9 bases not matched to a gene; V was cut back by 5 bases and J by 3 bases. The CDR3 runs 15 residues. The CDR3 region is CASSPGQGIHYGYTF. DNA for the CDR3: TGTGCCAGCAGTCCAGGACAGGGCATTCACTATGGCTACACCTTC.

The chain has TRBV5-1 and TRBJ2-7; tentative D call: TRBD1 (6 bases). V was trimmed by 5 bases and J by 4 bases, leaving 16 bases between them. The CDR3 is 14 residues long. Looked up from germline, CDR1 is SGHRS and CDR2 is YFSETQ. The CDR3 reads CASRTGTMSYEQYF. The CDR3 DNA follows: TGCGCCAGCAGAACCGGGACAATGTCTTACGAGCAGTACTTC. Filled out from reference TRBV5-1 and TRBJ2-7, the complete variable domain reads KAGVTQTPRYLIKTRGQQVTLSCSPISGHRSVSWYQQTPGQGLQFLFEYFSETQRNKGNFPGRFSGRQFSNSRSEMNVSTLELGDSALYLCASRTGTMSYEQYFGPGTRLTVT.

This clone occurred once. The chain has TRBV15 and TRBJ1-5, with D hard to call. The length of the CDR3 is 12 residues. Germline V gene lookup returns CDR1 LNHNV and CDR2 YYDKDF (reference sequence). V was shortened by 0 bases and J by 15 bases, with 12 bases between the two germline ends. Here the CDR3 reads CATSRDRGLRHF. CDR3 bases: TGTGCCACCAGCAGAGATCGTGGCCTCCGGCATTTT.